This record looks at one T cell receptor (beta chain) sequence and its context. Libraries were prepared by immunoSEQ multiplex PCR; TCRdb keeps only in-frame clonotypes and omits some of them. Counted here are millions of clones, 85% to 95% occurring once; the ten biggest clones make up 0.13%. The data stem from a study of shared clonotypes between healthy human individuals. All the donors were Caucasian adults who lived in Nashville, Tennessee. Trimming left V 6 bases short and J 1 base short, with 10 bases between. This CDR3 region has 12 residues. Germline V lookup: CDR1 GTSNPN, CDR2 SVGIG (reference sequence).

This sequence originates from a man aged 18-30 years in good health. The chain joins TRBV30 to TRBJ2-7; no clear D gene. Sequencing was done on a sample of naive CD4+ T cells sorted from blood. Subset meaning: CD45RA+ positively selected. The CDR3 reads CACVPDSYEQYF. The CDR3 region has the DNA TGTGCCTGCGTTCCGGATTCCTACGAGCAGTACTTC.